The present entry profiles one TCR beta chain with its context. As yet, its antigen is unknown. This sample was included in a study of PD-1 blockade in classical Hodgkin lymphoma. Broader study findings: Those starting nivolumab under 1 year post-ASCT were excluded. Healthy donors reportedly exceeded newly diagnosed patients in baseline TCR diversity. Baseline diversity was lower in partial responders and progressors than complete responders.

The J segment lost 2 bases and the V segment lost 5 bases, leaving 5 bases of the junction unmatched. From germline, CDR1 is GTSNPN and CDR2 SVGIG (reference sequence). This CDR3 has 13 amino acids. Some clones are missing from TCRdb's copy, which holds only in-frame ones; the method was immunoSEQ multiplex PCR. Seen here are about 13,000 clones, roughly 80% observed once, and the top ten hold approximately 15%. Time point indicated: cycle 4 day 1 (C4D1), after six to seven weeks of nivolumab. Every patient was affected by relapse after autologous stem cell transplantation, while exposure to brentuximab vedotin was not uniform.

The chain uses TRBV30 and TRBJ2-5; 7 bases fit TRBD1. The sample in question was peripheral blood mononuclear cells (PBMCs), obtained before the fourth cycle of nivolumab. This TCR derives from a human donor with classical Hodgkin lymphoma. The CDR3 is CAWSTGFQETQYF. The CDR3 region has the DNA TGTGCCTGGTCGACAGGGTTTCAAGAGACCCAGTACTTC.